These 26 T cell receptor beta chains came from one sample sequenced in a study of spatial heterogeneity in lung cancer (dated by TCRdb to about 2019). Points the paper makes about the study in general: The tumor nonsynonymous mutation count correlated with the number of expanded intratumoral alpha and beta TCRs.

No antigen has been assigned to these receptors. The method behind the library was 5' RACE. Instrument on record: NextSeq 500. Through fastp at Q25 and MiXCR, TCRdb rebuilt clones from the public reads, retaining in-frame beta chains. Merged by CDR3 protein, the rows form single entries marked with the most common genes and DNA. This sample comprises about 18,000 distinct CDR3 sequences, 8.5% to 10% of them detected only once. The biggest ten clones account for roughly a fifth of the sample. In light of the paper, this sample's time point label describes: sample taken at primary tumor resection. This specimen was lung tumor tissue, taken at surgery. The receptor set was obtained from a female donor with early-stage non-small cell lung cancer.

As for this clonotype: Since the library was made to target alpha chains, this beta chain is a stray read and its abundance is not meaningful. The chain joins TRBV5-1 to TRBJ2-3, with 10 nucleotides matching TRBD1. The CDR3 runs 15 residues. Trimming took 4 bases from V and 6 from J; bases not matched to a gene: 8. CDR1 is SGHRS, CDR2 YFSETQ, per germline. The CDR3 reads CASSPGTGVGDTQYF. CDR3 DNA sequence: TGCGCCAGCAGCCCGGGGACAGGGGTAGGCGATACGCAGTATTTT.

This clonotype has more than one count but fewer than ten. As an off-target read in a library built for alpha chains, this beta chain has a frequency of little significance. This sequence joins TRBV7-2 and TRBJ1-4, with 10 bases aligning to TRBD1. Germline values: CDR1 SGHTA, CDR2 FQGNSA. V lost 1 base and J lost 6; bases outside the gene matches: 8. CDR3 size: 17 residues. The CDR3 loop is CASSLERPGTGDEKLFF. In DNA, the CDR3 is TGTGCCAGCAGCTTAGAACGTCCCGGGACAGGGGATGAAAAACTGTTTTTT. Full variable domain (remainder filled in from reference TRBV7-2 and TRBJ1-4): GAGVSQSPSNKVTEKGKDVELRCDPISGHTALYWYRQSLGQGLEFLIYFQGNSAPDKSGLPSDRFSAERTGGSVSTLTIQRTQQEDSAVYLCASSLERPGTGDEKLFFGSGTQLSVL.

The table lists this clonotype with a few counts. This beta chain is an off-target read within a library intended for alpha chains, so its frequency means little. DNA of the CDR3: TGTGCCAGCAGCCCAAAATCGCGGGACAGGGGGAGGTATGGCTACACCTTC. Encoded protein: CASSPKSRDRGRYGYTF. The V and J genes are TRBV3-1 and TRBJ1-2, with 11 bases aligning to TRBD1. Unmatched junction bases numbered 12, after V lost 4 bases and J lost 5 bases. In germline, CDR1 is LGHDT, CDR2 YNNKEL (reference sequence). CDR3 size: 17 residues.

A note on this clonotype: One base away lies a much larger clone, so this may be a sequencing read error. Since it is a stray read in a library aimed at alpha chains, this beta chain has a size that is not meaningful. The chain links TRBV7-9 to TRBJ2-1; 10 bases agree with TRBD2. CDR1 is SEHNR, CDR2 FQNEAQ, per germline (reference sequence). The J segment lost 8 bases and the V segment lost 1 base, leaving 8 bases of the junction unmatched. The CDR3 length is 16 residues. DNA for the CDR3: TGTGCCAGCAGCTTAGGTCTAGCGGGGGATGGCTATGAGCAGTTCTTC. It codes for CASSLGLAGDGYEQFF.

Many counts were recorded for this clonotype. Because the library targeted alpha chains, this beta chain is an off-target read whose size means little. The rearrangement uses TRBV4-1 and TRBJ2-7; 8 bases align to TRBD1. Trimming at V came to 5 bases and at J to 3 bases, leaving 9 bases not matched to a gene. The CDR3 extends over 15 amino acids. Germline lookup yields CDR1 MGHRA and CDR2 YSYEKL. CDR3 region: CASSFSGTGVYEQYF. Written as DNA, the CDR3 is TGCGCCAGCAGCTTTAGTGGGACAGGCGTCTACGAGCAGTACTTC.

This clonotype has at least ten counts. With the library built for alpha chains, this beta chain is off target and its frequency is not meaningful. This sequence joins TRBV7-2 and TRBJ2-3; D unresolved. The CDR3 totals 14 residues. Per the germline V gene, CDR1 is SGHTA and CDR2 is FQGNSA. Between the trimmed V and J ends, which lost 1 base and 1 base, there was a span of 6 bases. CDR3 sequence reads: CASSLVGRTDTQYF. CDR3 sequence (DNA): TGTGCCAGCAGCTTAGTCGGGCGCACAGATACGCAGTATTTT.

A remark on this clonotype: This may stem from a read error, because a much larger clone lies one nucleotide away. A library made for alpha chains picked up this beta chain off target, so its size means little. CDR3 nucleotides: TGCAGCGTTGAAATCCGCAGGGAGGATGGCTGCACCTTC. The encoded protein is CSVEIRREDGCTF. This rearrangement joins TRBV29-1 to TRBJ1-2; perhaps TRBD1 as D (5 bases). Germline V lookup: CDR1 SQVTM, CDR2 ANQGSEA. There are 13 residues in the CDR3. The full variable domain, in which reference TRBV29-1 and TRBJ1-2 provide the parts outside the CDR3, is SAVISQKPSRDICQRGTSLTIQCQVDSQVTMMFWYRQQPGQSLTLIATANQGSEATYESGFVIDKFPISRPNLTFSTLTVSNMSPEDSSIYLCSVEIRREDGCTFGSGTRLTVV.

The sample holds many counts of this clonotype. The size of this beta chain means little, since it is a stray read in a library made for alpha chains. CDR3 amino acids: CASSVEPHSYNEQFF. DNA for the CDR3: TGTGCCAGCAGCGTAGAGCCCCACTCCTACAATGAGCAGTTCTTC. The chain carries TRBV9 and TRBJ2-1; D is ambiguous. Trimming stripped 0 bases from V and 0 bases from J, with 7 bases between. Germline V gives CDR1 SGDLS, CDR2 YYNGEE. The CDR3 covers 15 residues.

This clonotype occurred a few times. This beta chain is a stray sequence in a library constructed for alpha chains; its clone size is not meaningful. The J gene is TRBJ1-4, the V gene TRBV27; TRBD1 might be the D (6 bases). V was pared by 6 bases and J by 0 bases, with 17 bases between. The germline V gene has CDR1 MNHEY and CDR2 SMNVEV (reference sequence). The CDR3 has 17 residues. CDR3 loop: CASSSRGGGATNEKLFF. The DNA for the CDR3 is TGTGCCAGCAGCTCAAGGGGGGGCGGTGCAACTAATGAAAAACTGTTTTTT.

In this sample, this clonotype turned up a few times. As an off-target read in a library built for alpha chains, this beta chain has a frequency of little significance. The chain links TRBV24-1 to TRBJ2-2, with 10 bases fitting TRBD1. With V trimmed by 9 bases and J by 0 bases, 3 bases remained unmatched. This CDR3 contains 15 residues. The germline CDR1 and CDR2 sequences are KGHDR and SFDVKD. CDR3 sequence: CATQGTGANTGELFF. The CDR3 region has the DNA TGTGCCACCCAAGGGACAGGGGCGAACACCGGGGAGCTGTTTTTT.

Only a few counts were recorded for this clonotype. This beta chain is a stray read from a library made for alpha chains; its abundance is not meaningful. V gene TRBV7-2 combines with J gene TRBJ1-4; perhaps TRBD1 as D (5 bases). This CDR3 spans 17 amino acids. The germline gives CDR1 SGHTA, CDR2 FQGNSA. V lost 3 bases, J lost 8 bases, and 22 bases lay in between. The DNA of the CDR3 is TGTGCCAGCAGCTTGGGGGTTCAAAGGACGGCTGGGGAAAAACTGTTTTTT. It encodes CASSLGVQRTAGEKLFF.

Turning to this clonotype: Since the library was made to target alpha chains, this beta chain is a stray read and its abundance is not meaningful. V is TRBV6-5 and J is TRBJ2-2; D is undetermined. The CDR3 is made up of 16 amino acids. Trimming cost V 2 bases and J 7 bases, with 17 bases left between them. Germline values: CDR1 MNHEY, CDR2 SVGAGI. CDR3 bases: TGTGCCAGCAGTTACCAACCTCGACACCTCGACGGGGAGCTGTTTTTT. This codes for CASSYQPRHLDGELFF.

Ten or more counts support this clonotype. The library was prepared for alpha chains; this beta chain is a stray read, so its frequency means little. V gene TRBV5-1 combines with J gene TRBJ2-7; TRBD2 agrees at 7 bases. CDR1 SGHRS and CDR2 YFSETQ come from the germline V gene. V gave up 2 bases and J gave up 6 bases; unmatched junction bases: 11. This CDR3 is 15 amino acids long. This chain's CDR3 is CASSFFGQGGSEQYF. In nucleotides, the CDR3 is TGCGCCAGCAGCTTTTTCGGTCAGGGAGGGTCCGAGCAGTACTTC.

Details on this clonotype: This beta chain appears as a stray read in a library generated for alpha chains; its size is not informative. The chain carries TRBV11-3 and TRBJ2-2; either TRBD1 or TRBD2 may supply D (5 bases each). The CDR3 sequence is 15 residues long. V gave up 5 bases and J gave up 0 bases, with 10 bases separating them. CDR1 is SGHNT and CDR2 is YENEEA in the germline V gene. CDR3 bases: TGTGCCAGCAGCCTGGGACCGACGAACACCGGGGAGCTGTTTTTT. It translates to CASSLGPTNTGELFF. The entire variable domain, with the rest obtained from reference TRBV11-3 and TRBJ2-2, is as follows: EAGVVQSPRYKIIEKKQPVAFWCNPISGHNTLYWYLQNLGQGPELLIRYENEEAVDDSQLPKDRFSAERLKGVDSTLKIQPAELGDSAVYLCASSLGPTNTGELFFGEGSRLTVL.

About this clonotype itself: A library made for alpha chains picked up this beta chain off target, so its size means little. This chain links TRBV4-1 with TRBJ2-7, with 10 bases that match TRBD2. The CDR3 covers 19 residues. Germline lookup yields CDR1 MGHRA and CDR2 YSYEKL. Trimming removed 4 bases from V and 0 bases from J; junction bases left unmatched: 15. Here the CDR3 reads CASSPGPGSGGLSSYEQYF. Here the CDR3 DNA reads TGCGCCAGCAGCCCCGGCCCGGGTAGCGGGGGGCTGAGCTCCTACGAGCAGTACTTC.

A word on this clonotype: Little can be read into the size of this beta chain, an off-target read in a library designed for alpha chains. Here the CDR3 DNA reads TGTGCCAGCAGCCCGGGCCAGGGGACAGATACGCAGTATTTT. Encoded protein: CASSPGQGTDTQYF. The gene calls are TRBV5-5 and TRBJ2-3; D may be TRBD1 (6 bases). Germline lookup yields CDR1 SGHKS and CDR2 YYEKEE (reference sequence). Deletions cut 4 bases from V and 3 bases from J, with 12 bases between. This CDR3 spans 14 amino acids.

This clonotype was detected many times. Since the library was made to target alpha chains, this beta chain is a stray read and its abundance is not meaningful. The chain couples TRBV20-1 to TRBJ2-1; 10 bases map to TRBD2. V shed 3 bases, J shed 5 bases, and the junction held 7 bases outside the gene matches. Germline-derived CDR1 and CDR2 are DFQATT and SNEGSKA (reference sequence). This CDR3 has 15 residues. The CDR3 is CSASWTSGNNNEQFF. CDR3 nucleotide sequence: TGCAGTGCTAGCTGGACTAGCGGAAATAACAATGAGCAGTTCTTC.

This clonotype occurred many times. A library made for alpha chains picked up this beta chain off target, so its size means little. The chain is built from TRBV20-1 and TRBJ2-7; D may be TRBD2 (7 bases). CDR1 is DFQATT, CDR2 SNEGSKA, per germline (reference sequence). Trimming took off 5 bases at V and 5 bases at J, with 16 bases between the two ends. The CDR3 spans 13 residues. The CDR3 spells CSALGRGLNEQYF. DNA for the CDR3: TGCAGTGCTCTGGGGCGGGGGCTGAACGAGCAGTACTTC.

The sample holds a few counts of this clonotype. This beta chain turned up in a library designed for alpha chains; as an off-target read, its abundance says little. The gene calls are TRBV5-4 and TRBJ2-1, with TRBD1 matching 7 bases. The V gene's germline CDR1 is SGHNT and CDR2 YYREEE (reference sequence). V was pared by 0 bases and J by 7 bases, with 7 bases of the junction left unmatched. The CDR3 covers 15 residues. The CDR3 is CASSLEGVQGNEQFF. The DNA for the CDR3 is TGTGCCAGCAGCTTGGAAGGGGTACAGGGGAATGAGCAGTTCTTC.

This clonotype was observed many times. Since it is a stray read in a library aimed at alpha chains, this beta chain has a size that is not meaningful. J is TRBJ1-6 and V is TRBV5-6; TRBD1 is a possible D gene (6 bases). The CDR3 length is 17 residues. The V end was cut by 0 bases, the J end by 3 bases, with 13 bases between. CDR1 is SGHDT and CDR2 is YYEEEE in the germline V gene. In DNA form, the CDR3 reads TGTGCCAGCAGCTTGGGCAGGGGTTCAGGCTATAATTCACCCCTCCACTTT. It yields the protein CASSLGRGSGYNSPLHF.

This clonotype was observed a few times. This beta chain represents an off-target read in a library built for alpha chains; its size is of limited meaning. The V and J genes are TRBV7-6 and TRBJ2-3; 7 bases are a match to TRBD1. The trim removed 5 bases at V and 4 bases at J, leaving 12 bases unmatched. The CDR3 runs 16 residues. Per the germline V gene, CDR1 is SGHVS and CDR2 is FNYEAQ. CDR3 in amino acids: CASSGGTGVSADTQYF. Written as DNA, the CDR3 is TGTGCCAGCAGCGGTGGAACAGGGGTTTCCGCAGATACGCAGTATTTT.

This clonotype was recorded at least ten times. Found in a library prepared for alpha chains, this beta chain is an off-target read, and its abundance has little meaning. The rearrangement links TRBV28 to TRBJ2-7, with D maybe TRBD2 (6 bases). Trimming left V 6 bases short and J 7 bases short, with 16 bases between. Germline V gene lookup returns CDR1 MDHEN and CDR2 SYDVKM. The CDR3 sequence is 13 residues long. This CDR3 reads CASRDTGLTEQYF. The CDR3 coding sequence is TGTGCCAGCAGGGACACGGGACTCACGGAGCAGTACTTC.

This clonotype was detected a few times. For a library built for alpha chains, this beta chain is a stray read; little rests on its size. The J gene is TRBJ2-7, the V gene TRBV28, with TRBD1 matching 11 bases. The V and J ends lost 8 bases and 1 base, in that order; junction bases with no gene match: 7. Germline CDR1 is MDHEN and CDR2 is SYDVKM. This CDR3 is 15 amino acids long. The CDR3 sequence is CASAGGDRGSYEQYF. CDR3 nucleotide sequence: TGTGCCAGCGCCGGTGGGGACAGGGGGTCCTACGAGCAGTACTTC.

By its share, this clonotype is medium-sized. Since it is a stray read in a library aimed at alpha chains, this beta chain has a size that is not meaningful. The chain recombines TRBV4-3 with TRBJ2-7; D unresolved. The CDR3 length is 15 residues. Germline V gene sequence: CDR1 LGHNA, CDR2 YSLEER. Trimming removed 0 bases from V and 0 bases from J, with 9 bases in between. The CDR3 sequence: CASSQEPGSSYEQYF. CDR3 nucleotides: TGCGCCAGCAGCCAAGAACCGGGTAGCTCCTACGAGCAGTACTTC.

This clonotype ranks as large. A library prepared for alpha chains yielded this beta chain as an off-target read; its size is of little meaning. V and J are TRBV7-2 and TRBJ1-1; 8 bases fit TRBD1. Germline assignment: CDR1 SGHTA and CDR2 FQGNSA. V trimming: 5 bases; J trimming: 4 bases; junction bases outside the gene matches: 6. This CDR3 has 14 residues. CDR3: CASSLDRGPTEAFF. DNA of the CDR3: TGTGCCAGCAGCCTCGACAGGGGTCCCACTGAAGCTTTCTTT.

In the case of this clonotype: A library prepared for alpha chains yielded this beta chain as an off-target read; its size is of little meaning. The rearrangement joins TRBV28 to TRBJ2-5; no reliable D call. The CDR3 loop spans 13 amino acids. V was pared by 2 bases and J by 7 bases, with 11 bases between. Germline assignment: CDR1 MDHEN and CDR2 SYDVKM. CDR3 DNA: TGTGCCAGCAGTTTAACCAGTGGGGTGACCCAGTACTTC. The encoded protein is CASSLTSGVTQYF.